This T cell receptor beta chain stems from a study of T cells in localized non-small cell lung cancer. The assay was immunoSEQ multiplex PCR, and TCRdb's table has in-frame clones only and misses some. The sample shows 45,000 to 70,000 clones, 70% to 90% of them seen only once. This clone was seen only once. Trimming cost V 6 bases and J 4 bases, with 12 bases left between them. CDR1 and CDR2 from the germline V gene are LNHDA and SQIVND (reference sequence). The length of the CDR3 is 14 residues. The clonotype was recovered from a woman between 35 and 70 years old with stage I lung adenocarcinoma. The chain couples TRBV19 to TRBJ2-2; TRBD1 might be the D (6 bases). Sequencing was performed on peripheral blood, taken before any cancer treatment. The CDR3 region is CASSPGTSTGELFF. Written as DNA, the CDR3 is TGTGCCAGTAGCCCCGGGACAAGCACCGGGGAGCTGTTTTTT.